The clone carrying this T cell receptor beta chain was picked up a small number of times. This entry is derived from a study of beta chain features in type 1 diabetes. Across the study: There was similarity between patients and healthy donors in age, gender and cell yields.

Of the isolated RNA, all was reverse transcribed, and so the sequenced material was expressed TCRB transcripts. Measured with immunoSEQ multiplex PCR; TCRdb has only the in-frame clones, and not every one. The sample records approximately 120,000 clones, 30% to 50% being singletons. The V end lost 5 bases, the J end lost 2 bases, and 13 bases lay between the germline ends. The CDR3 consists of 15 residues. In germline, CDR1 is MNHNY, CDR2 SVGAGI (reference sequence). The clonotype originates from a woman aged 18-30 years in good health. The chain joins TRBV6-6 to TRBJ1-5; D is possibly TRBD1 (6 bases). Sequencing was performed on stem cell memory CD4+ T cells from blood. The CDR3 sequence: CASSTGTPGNQPQHF. In DNA, the CDR3 is TGTGCCAGCAGTACAGGGACGCCGGGCAATCAGCCCCAGCATTTT.